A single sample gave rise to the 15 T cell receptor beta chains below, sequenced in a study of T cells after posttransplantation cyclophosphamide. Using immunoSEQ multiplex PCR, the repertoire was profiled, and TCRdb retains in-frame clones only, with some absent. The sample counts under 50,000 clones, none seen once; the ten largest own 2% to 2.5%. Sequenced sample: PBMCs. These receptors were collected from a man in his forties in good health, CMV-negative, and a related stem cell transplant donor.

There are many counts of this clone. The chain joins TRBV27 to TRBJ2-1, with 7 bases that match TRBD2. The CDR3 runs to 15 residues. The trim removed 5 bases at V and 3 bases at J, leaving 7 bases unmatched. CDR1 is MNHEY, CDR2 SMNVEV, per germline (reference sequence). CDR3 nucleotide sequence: TGTGCCAGCAGTCCATGGACTAGTGTCTACAATGAGCAGTTCTTC. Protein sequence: CASSPWTSVYNEQFF.

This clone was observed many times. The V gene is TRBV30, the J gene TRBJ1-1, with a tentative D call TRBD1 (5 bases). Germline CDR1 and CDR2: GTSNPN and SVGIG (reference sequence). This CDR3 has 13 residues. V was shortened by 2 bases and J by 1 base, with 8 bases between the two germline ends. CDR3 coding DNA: TGTGCCTGGAGTACTACAGGGAACACTGAAGCTTTCTTT. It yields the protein CAWSTTGNTEAFF. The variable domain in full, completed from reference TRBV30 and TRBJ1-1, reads SQTIHQWPATLVQPVGSPLSLECTVEGTSNPNLYWYRQAAGRGLQLLFYSVGIGQISSEVPQNLSASRPQDRQFILSSKKLLLSDSGFYLCAWSTTGNTEAFFGQGTRLTVV.

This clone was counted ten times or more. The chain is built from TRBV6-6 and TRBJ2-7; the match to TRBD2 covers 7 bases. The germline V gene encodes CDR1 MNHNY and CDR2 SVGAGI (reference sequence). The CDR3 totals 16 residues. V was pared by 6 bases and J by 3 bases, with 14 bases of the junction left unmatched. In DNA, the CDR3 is TGTGCCAGCAGCACGTCCGCGGGCGGGAGTAACTACGAGCAGTACTTC. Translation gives CASSTSAGGSNYEQYF.

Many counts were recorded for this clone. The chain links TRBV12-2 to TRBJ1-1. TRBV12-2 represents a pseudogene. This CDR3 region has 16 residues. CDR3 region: CASRLAREPLNTEAFF. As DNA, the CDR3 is TGTGCAAGTCGCTTAGCCCGGGAGCCCTTAAACACTGAAGCTTTCTTT.

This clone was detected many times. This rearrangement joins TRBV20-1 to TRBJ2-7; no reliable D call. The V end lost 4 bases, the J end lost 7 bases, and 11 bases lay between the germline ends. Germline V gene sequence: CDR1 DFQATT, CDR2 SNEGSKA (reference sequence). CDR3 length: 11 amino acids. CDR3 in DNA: TGCAGTGCTAACTCCGTCGAGGAGCAGTACTTC. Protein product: CSANSVEEQYF.

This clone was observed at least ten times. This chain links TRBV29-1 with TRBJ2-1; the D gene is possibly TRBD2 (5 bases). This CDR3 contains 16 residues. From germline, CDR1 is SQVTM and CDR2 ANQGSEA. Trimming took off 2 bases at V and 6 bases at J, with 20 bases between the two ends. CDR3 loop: CSVERARELPPNEQFF. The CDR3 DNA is TGCAGCGTTGAAAGGGCGAGGGAACTACCTCCCAATGAGCAGTTCTTC.

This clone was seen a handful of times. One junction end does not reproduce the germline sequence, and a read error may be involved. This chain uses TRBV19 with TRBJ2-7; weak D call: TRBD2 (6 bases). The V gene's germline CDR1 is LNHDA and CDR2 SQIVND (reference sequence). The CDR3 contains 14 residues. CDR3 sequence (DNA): TGTGCCAATAGTCCCTCCTACGGGAGCTACGAGCAGTACTTC. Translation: CANSPSYGSYEQYF.

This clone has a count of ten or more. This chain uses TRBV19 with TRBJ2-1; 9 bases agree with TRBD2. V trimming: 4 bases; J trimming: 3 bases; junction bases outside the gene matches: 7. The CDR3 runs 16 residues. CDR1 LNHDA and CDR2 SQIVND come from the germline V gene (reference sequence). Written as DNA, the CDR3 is TGTGCCAGTAGTACCCTTAGCGGGAGTAGCTACAATGAGCAGTTCTTC. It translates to CASSTLSGSSYNEQFF.

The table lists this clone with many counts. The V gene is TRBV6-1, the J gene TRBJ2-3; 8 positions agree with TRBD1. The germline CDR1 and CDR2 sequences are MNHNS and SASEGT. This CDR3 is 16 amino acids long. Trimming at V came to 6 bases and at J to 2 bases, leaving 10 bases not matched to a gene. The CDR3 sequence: CASSESDRGSTDTQYF. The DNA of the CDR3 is TGTGCCAGCAGCGAAAGCGACAGGGGATCCACAGATACGCAGTATTTT.

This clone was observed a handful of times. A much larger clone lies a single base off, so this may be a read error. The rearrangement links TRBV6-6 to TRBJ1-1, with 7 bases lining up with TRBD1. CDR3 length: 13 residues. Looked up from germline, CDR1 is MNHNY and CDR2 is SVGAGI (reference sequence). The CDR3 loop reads CASRGTENTKAFF. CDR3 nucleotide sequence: TGTGCCAGCAGAGGGACAGAGAACACTAAAGCTTTCTTT.

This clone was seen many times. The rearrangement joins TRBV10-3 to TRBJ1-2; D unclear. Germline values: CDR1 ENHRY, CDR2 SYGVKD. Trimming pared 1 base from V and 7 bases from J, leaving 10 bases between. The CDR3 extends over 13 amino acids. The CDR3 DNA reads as TGTGCCATCAGTGAGTACGAGAGAGCTGGCTACACCTTC. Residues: CAISEYERAGYTF.

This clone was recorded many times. The CDR3 DNA reads TGTGCCAGCAGCCTTGGAGGGGCCATATCAGAGACCCAGTACTTC. Its protein is CASSLGGAISETQYF. The chain has TRBV14 and TRBJ2-5, with a tentative D call TRBD2 (6 bases). CDR1 and CDR2 (germline): SGHDN, FVKESK. This CDR3 comprises 15 residues. Deletions cut 4 bases from V and 4 bases from J, with 16 bases between.

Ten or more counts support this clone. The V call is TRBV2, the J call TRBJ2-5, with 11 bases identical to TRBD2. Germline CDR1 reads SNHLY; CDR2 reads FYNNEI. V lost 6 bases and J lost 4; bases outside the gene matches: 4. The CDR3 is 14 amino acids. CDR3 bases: TGTGCCAGCAGACTAGCGGGAGTTAGAGAGACCCAGTACTTC. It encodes CASRLAGVRETQYF.

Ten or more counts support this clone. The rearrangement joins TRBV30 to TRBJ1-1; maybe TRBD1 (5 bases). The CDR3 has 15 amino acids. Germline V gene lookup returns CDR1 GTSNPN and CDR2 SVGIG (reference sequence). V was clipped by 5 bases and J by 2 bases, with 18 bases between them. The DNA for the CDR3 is TGTGCCTGGGCCAGGGATCTCTCCCTTAACACTGAAGCTTTCTTT. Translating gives CAWARDLSLNTEAFF. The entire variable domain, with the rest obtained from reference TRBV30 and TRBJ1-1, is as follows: SQTIHQWPATLVQPVGSPLSLECTVEGTSNPNLYWYRQAAGRGLQLLFYSVGIGQISSEVPQNLSASRPQDRQFILSSKKLLLSDSGFYLCAWARDLSLNTEAFFGQGTRLTVV.

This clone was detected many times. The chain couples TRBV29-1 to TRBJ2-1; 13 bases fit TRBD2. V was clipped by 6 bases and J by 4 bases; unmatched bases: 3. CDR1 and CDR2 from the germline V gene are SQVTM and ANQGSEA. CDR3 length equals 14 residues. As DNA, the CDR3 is TGCAGCGTAGGGGGACTAGCGGGATACAATGAGCAGTTCTTC. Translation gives CSVGGLAGYNEQFF.